This is a list of T cell receptor beta chains from one sample in a study of blood T cell repertoires in COVID-19. Method: immunoSEQ multiplex PCR; TCRdb's copy keeps in-frame clones and lacks some. The sample records fewer than 150,000 clones, more than 75% being singletons. The material sequenced was peripheral blood. These receptors all stem from a woman aged 45-60 years who had recovered from COVID-19. CDR3s include the opening cysteine and the closing phenylalanine or tryptophan. The D gene is left open where the match is weak. The listing skips clone size in some rows; elsewhere it reads once, few, many or a size class.

size: NA; V: TRBV11-3; J: TRBJ1-4; D: NA; CDR3: CASSAGGAYNEKLFF; DNA: TGTGCCAGCAGTGCCGGGGGGGCCTATAATGAAAAACTGTTTTTT
size: once; V: TRBV7-8; J: TRBJ1-5; D: TRBD1; CDR3: CASSLSAGGFSNQPQHF; DNA: TGTGCCAGCAGCTTATCTGCAGGGGGGTTTAGCAATCAGCCCCAGCATTTT
size: NA; V: TRBV20-1; J: TRBJ2-1; D: NA; CDR3: CSASRGNEQFF; DNA: TGCAGTGCCTCGCGAGGCAATGAGCAGTTCTTC
size: NA; V: TRBV4-3; J: TRBJ1-4; D: TRBD1; CDR3: CASSQEQGAEKLFF; DNA: TGCGCCAGCAGCCAGGAACAGGGGGCGGAAAAACTGTTTTTT
size: few; V: TRBV18; J: TRBJ1-1; D: NA; CDR3: CASSPGTQNTEAFF; DNA: TGTGCCAGCTCACCGGGGACTCAGAACACTGAAGCTTTCTTT
size: NA; V: TRBV7-9; J: TRBJ1-1; D: TRBD1; CDR3: CASSLPGQGQAFF; DNA: TGTGCCAGCAGCCTTCCGGGACAGGGACAAGCTTTCTTT
size: NA; V: TRBV15; J: TRBJ1-2; D: TRBD1; CDR3: CATSPGRDRVNYGYTF; DNA: TGTGCCACCAGTCCCGGTCGGGACAGGGTGAACTATGGCTACACCTTC
size: NA; V: TRBV10-3; J: TRBJ2-7; D: NA; CDR3: CAISESGGGEQYF; DNA: TGTGCCATCAGTGAGTCGGGGGGAGGCGAGCAGTACTTC
size: NA; V: TRBV6-2/TRBV6-3; J: TRBJ2-1; D: NA; CDR3: CASSYSGNRERQFF; DNA: TGTGCCAGCAGTTACTCGGGCAACAGGGAGAGGCAGTTCTTC
size: NA; V: TRBV2; J: TRBJ2-7; D: TRBD1; CDR3: CASRSQGNSYEQYF; DNA: TGTGCCAGCAGATCACAGGGGAACTCCTACGAGCAGTACTTC
size: NA; V: TRBV18; J: TRBJ1-1; D: TRBD1; CDR3: CASSPPQGATTEAFF; DNA: TGTGCCAGCTCACCCCCACAGGGGGCGACGACTGAAGCTTTCTTT
size: NA; V: TRBV5-6; J: TRBJ2-3; D: TRBD1; CDR3: CASSATHRDSSTDTQYF; DNA: TGTGCCAGCAGCGCGACGCACCGGGACAGCAGCACAGATACGCAGTATTTT
size: NA; V: TRBV11-2; J: TRBJ1-4; D: NA; CDR3: CASSLAGWARGREKLFF; DNA: TGTGCCAGCAGCTTAGCGGGGTGGGCCAGGGGTCGTGAAAAACTGTTTTTT
size: NA; V: TRBV19; J: TRBJ2-2; D: TRBD2; CDR3: CASSLAGGGNTGELFF; DNA: TGTGCCAGTAGTCTTGCGGGGGGCGGGAACACCGGGGAGCTGTTTTTT
size: once; V: TRBV6-5; J: TRBJ1-2; D: NA; CDR3: CASSSENYGYTF; DNA: TGTGCCAGCAGCTCAGAAAACTATGGCTACACCTTC
size: NA; V: TRBV5-4; J: TRBJ2-1; D: TRBD1; CDR3: CASSNFGTGSYNEQFF; DNA: TGTGCCAGCAGCAACTTTGGGACAGGTTCCTACAATGAGCAGTTCTTC
size: NA; V: TRBV5-6; J: TRBJ2-5; D: NA; CDR3: CASSGGSSETQYF; DNA: TGTGCCAGCAGCGGAGGGAGCTCGGAGACCCAGTACTTC
size: NA; V: TRBV5-1; J: TRBJ2-5; D: NA; CDR3: CASRRSGQETQYF; DNA: TGCGCCAGCAGAAGGAGCGGCCAAGAGACCCAGTACTTC
size: NA; V: TRBV6-5; J: TRBJ1-2; D: NA; CDR3: CASSYVAGAPYGYTF; DNA: TGTGCCAGCAGTTACGTCGCAGGGGCCCCCTATGGCTACACCTTC
size: once; V: TRBV5-4; J: TRBJ2-7; D: TRBD1; CDR3: CASSFRDRVKYEQYF; DNA: TGTGCCAGCAGCTTCCGGGACAGGGTAAAATACGAGCAGTACTTC
size: NA; V: TRBV19; J: TRBJ1-2; D: NA; CDR3: CASSILGQGYGYTF; DNA: TGTGCCAGTAGTATATTAGGCCAGGGCTATGGCTACACCTTC
size: many; V: TRBV28; J: TRBJ1-3; D: NA; CDR3: CASSSNVLSSGNTIYF; DNA: TGTGCCAGCAGTTCCAATGTCCTCAGCTCTGGAAACACCATATATTTT
size: few; V: TRBV14; J: TRBJ1-2; D: TRBD1; CDR3: CASSQIRDRGGYGYTF; DNA: TGTGCCAGCAGCCAAATCCGGGACAGGGGAGGCTATGGCTACACCTTC
size: NA; V: TRBV5-5; J: TRBJ2-7; D: TRBD1; CDR3: CASSLDRAYEQYF; DNA: TGTGCCAGCAGCCTCGACAGGGCCTACGAGCAGTACTTC
size: once; V: TRBV5-8; J: TRBJ2-1; D: NA; CDR3: CASSYGLLNYNEQFF; DNA: TGTGCCAGCAGCTATGGACTATTGAACTACAATGAGCAGTTCTTC
size: few; V: TRBV7-9; J: TRBJ1-2; D: TRBD1; CDR3: CASSLRRQGVYGYTF; DNA: TGTGCCAGCAGCTTAAGGAGACAGGGGGTCTATGGCTACACCTTC
size: NA; V: TRBV2; J: TRBJ2-5; D: NA; CDR3: CASRGSPRGTQYF; DNA: TGTGCCAGCAGGGGCAGCCCCCGGGGGACCCAGTACTTC
size: NA; V: TRBV5-1; J: TRBJ2-7; D: NA; CDR3: CASSLGHQGSSYEQYF; DNA: TGCGCCAGCAGCTTGGGCCATCAGGGTAGCTCCTACGAGCAGTACTTC
size: NA; V: TRBV2; J: TRBJ1-1; D: TRBD1; CDR3: CASSNDRETEAFF; DNA: TGTGCCAGCAGCAATGACAGGGAGACTGAAGCTTTCTTT
size: NA; V: TRBV5-5; J: TRBJ1-3; D: NA; CDR3: CASSLFGRGSGNTIYF; DNA: TGTGCCAGCAGCTTGTTCGGCAGGGGCTCTGGAAACACCATATATTTT
size: NA; V: TRBV6-5; J: TRBJ1-2; D: TRBD1; CDR3: CASAWDSNYGYTF; DNA: TGTGCCAGCGCCTGGGACAGTAACTATGGCTACACCTTC
size: NA; V: TRBV7-6; J: TRBJ1-3; D: NA; CDR3: CASSGPQGTIYF; DNA: TGTGCCAGCAGCGGACCCCAGGGGACCATATATTTT
size: NA; V: TRBV28; J: TRBJ1-2; D: TRBD1; CDR3: CASSPTGQGVNYGYTF; DNA: TGTGCCAGCAGTCCGACTGGACAGGGGGTAAACTATGGCTACACCTTC
size: NA; V: TRBV2; J: TRBJ1-1; D: NA; CDR3: CASRTTESPRAFF; DNA: TGTGCCAGCAGGACGACAGAATCCCCCAGAGCTTTCTTT
size: NA; V: TRBV5-5; J: TRBJ1-2; D: NA; CDR3: CASSTDRNYGYTF; DNA: TGTGCCAGCAGCACGGACAGAAACTATGGCTACACCTTC
size: NA; V: TRBV12-5; J: TRBJ2-1; D: NA; CDR3: CASGLVLDGESSYNEQFF; DNA: TGTGCTAGTGGTTTGGTACTGGATGGGGAGAGCTCCTACAATGAGCAGTTCTTC
size: NA; V: TRBV20-1; J: TRBJ2-1; D: TRBD2; CDR3: CSASPSGGLSSYNEQFF; DNA: TGCAGTGCTAGTCCTAGCGGGGGGTTAAGCTCCTACAATGAGCAGTTCTTC
size: once; V: TRBV2; J: TRBJ2-3; D: NA; CDR3: CASSERTDTQYF; DNA: TGTGCCAGCAGTGAGAGGACAGATACGCAGTATTTT
size: NA; V: TRBV9; J: TRBJ2-3; D: TRBD2; CDR3: CASSVGLAGGPSTDTQYF; DNA: TGTGCCAGCAGCGTAGGCCTAGCGGGAGGTCCCAGCACAGATACGCAGTATTTT
size: NA; V: TRBV4-2; J: TRBJ2-1; D: TRBD1; CDR3: CASSQGDRVLSYNEQFF; DNA: TGTGCCAGCAGCCAAGGGGACAGGGTTCTCTCCTACAATGAGCAGTTCTTC
size: NA; V: TRBV5-4; J: TRBJ2-1; D: TRBD2; CDR3: CASSLGLAGGNEQFF; DNA: TGTGCCAGCAGCTTGGGACTAGCGGGAGGCAATGAGCAGTTCTTC
size: NA; V: TRBV4-1; J: TRBJ1-1; D: NA; CDR3: CASSQVRRQNTEAFF; DNA: TGCGCCAGCAGCCAAGTGAGGCGCCAGAACACTGAAGCTTTCTTT
size: NA; V: TRBV7-6; J: TRBJ2-1; D: NA; CDR3: CASSRRSSQSEQFF; DNA: TGTGCCAGCAGCCGAAGGAGTTCTCAGTCAGAGCAGTTCTTC
size: NA; V: TRBV20-1; J: TRBJ1-2; D: NA; CDR3: CSASFQALRQPGYTF; DNA: TGCAGTGCTAGTTTTCAGGCTCTGAGACAGCCCGGCTACACCTTC
size: NA; V: TRBV7-9; J: TRBJ2-5; D: TRBD2; CDR3: CASSSRRGAQETQYF; DNA: TGTGCCAGCAGTTCTAGGCGGGGGGCTCAAGAGACCCAGTACTTC
size: NA; V: TRBV19; J: TRBJ1-2; D: NA; CDR3: CASSTPGQTIYGYTF; DNA: TGTGCCAGTAGTACCCCCGGACAGACGATATATGGCTACACCTTC
size: NA; V: TRBV5-1; J: TRBJ1-2; D: NA; CDR3: CASSDVQGGGYTF; DNA: TGCGCCAGCAGCGATGTACAGGGTGGCGGCTACACCTTC
size: many; V: TRBV5-6; J: TRBJ2-7; D: NA; CDR3: CASSFFQGPSYEQYF; DNA: TGTGCCAGCAGCTTTTTTCAGGGGCCTAGCTACGAGCAGTACTTC
size: NA; V: TRBV5-1; J: TRBJ1-2; D: NA; CDR3: CASSPFVSNYGYTF; DNA: TGCGCCAGCAGCCCGTTCGTTTCTAACTATGGCTACACCTTC
size: NA; V: TRBV6-2/TRBV6-3; J: TRBJ1-4; D: NA; CDR3: CASSLNEKLFF; DNA: TGTGCCAGCAGCTTAAATGAAAAACTGTTTTTT
size: NA; V: TRBV7-2; J: TRBJ2-7; D: TRBD2; CDR3: CASSLAASGAPWEQYF; DNA: TGTGCCAGCAGCTTAGCGGCTAGCGGGGCCCCCTGGGAGCAGTACTTC
size: NA; V: TRBV6-5; J: TRBJ2-1; D: NA; CDR3: CASSYGLYNEQFF; DNA: TGTGCCAGCAGTTACGGACTTTACAATGAGCAGTTCTTC
size: once; V: TRBV6-5; J: TRBJ2-1; D: TRBD1; CDR3: CASSFDRGSYNEQFF; DNA: TGTGCCAGCAGTTTTGACAGGGGGTCCTACAATGAGCAGTTCTTC
size: NA; V: TRBV9; J: TRBJ2-1; D: TRBD1; CDR3: CASSKMPGQGAGEQFF; DNA: TGTGCCAGCAGCAAGATGCCGGGACAGGGGGCAGGTGAGCAGTTCTTC
size: NA; V: TRBV5-8; J: TRBJ2-5; D: NA; CDR3: CASSGGMNRRETQYF; DNA: TGTGCCAGCAGCGGAGGAATGAACCGCAGGGAGACCCAGTACTTC
size: NA; V: TRBV5-6; J: TRBJ2-5; D: TRBD1; CDR3: CASSRGQGVETQYF; DNA: TGTGCCAGCAGCCGGGGACAGGGGGTAGAGACCCAGTACTTC
size: NA; V: TRBV27; J: TRBJ1-1; D: NA; CDR3: CASSSARRGLNTEAFF; DNA: TGTGCCAGCAGTTCGGCGCGAAGGGGGTTGAACACTGAAGCTTTCTTT
size: NA; V: TRBV29-1; J: TRBJ1-1; D: NA; CDR3: CSFLSGRVNTEAFF; DNA: TGCAGCTTTCTTTCTGGCAGGGTCAACACTGAAGCTTTCTTT
size: NA; V: TRBV4-2; J: TRBJ2-5; D: NA; CDR3: CASSPISGVGTQYF; DNA: TGTGCCAGCAGCCCCATCTCCGGGGTGGGGACCCAGTACTTC
size: few; V: TRBV27; J: TRBJ1-1; D: NA; CDR3: CASSLSRQAATEAFF; DNA: TGTGCCAGCAGTTTATCGAGACAGGCTGCCACTGAAGCTTTCTTT